This entry lists 15 T cell receptor beta chains sequenced from one sample in a study of technical replicates of blood from a few donors. The assay was immunoSEQ multiplex PCR, and TCRdb's table has in-frame clones only and misses some. There are about 81,000 clones in the sample; roughly 96% occur only once, and around 0.2% lies in the top ten. The sequenced material came from T cells isolated from PBMCs. Source of these receptors: a human donor in good health.

The genes are TRBV6-5 and TRBJ2-5; D is undetermined. In germline, CDR1 is MNHEY, CDR2 SVGAGI. This CDR3 has 11 amino acids. Trimming pared 8 bases from V and 5 bases from J, leaving 9 bases between. This CDR3 reads CASANGETQYF. The CDR3 DNA follows: TGTGCCAGCGCCAACGGGGAGACCCAGTACTTC.

The chain links TRBV25-1 to TRBJ1-2; the match to TRBD1 covers 8 bases. This CDR3 region has 14 residues. With V trimmed by 6 bases and J by 2 bases, 5 bases remained unmatched. Germline lookup yields CDR1 MGHDK and CDR2 SYGVNS. The CDR3 is CASRGTGLNYGYTF. In DNA, the CDR3 is TGTGCCAGCAGGGGGACAGGCTTAAACTATGGCTACACCTTC.

This sequence joins TRBV27 and TRBJ1-2; TRBD1 aligns across 11 bases. V lost 2 bases to trimming and J lost 8 bases; unmatched junction nucleotides: 7. This CDR3 contains 15 residues. The germline V gene has CDR1 MNHEY and CDR2 SMNVEV (reference sequence). CDR3 in amino acids: CASSLVGTGGRGYTF. In DNA form, the CDR3 reads TGTGCCAGCAGTTTAGTAGGGACAGGGGGGAGAGGCTACACCTTC.

The rearrangement links TRBV28 to TRBJ2-1, with 10 bases identical to TRBD2. Germline V gene data show CDR1 as MDHEN and CDR2 as SYDVKM. The CDR3 runs 15 residues. The ends lost 6 bases at V and 6 bases at J; junction bases unmatched: 8. The CDR3: CASSIAGGEVNEQFF. CDR3 in DNA: TGTGCCAGCAGCATAGCGGGAGGAGAGGTCAATGAGCAGTTCTTC. Combining the CDR3 with reference TRBV28 and TRBJ2-1 gives the whole variable domain DVKVTQSSRYLVKRTGEKVFLECVQDMDHENMFWYRQDPGLGLRLIYFSYDVKMKEKGDIPEGYSVSREKKERFSLILESASTNQTSMYLCASSIAGGEVNEQFFGPGTRLTVL.

The chain has TRBV28 and TRBJ1-2; 9 positions agree with TRBD1. Germline trimming cut 7 bases from V and 5 bases from J; bases unmatched to any gene: 14. The CDR3 runs to 16 residues. Germline V gene lookup returns CDR1 MDHEN and CDR2 SYDVKM. The CDR3 here is CASTPLGTGRTYGYTF. The CDR3 region has the DNA TGTGCCAGCACCCCCCTAGGGACAGGGAGAACTTATGGCTACACCTTC.

The chain recombines TRBV11-2 with TRBJ1-4; D gene unclear. Germline CDR1 reads SGHAT; CDR2 reads FQNNGV. V lost 3 bases, J lost 5 bases, and 7 bases lay in between. The CDR3 is 13 residues long. This CDR3 reads CASSFPVNEKLFF. The CDR3 coding sequence is TGTGCCAGCAGCTTTCCTGTGAATGAAAAACTGTTTTTT.

Concerning this clone itself: The junction differs from germline at one of its ends, possibly a read error. This chain links TRBV19 with TRBJ2-1, with D possibly TRBD2 on 5 matching bases. The CDR3 loop spans 15 amino acids. Per the germline V gene, CDR1 is LNHDA and CDR2 is SQIVND (reference sequence). In DNA, the CDR3 is TGTGCCAGTAGTTTAGAGCGGTACTCCTACAATGAGCAGTTCTTC. Its translation is CASSLERYSYNEQFF. The complete variable domain, with remaining parts taken from reference TRBV19 and TRBJ2-1, reads DGGITQSPKYLFRKEGQNVTLSCEQNLNHDAMYWYRQDPGQGLRLIYYSQIVNDFQKGDIAEGYSVSREKKESFPLTVTSAQKNPTAFYLCASSLERYSYNEQFFGPGTRLTVL.

The chain employs TRBV4-1 and TRBJ1-2, with 7 bases lining up with TRBD1. The V segment lost 3 bases and the J segment 5 bases; nucleotides outside the gene matches: 9. Germline V gene lookup returns CDR1 MGHRA and CDR2 YSYEKL. The CDR3 is 15 amino acids. The CDR3 spells CASSHAGTEDYGYTF. CDR3 sequence (DNA): TGCGCCAGCAGCCATGCCGGGACAGAGGATTATGGCTACACCTTC.

V and J are TRBV10-3 and TRBJ2-7; 11 nucleotides line up with TRBD2. V trimming: 6 bases; J trimming: 3 bases; junction bases outside the gene matches: 1. Looked up from germline, CDR1 is ENHRY and CDR2 is SYGVKD. The CDR3 spans 13 residues. This CDR3 reads CAISGTSGYEQYF. The CDR3 DNA reads TGTGCCATCAGCGGGACTAGCGGCTACGAGCAGTACTTC.

This chain links TRBV29-1 with TRBJ2-7; D gene unclear. Germline CDR1 and CDR2: SQVTM and ANQGSEA. Trimming cost V 7 bases and J 0 bases, with 10 bases left between them. The CDR3 sequence is 12 residues long. CDR3 sequence reads: CSALSSSYEQYF. The CDR3 DNA follows: TGCAGCGCCCTTTCGTCCTCCTACGAGCAGTACTTC.

The chain carries TRBV6-1 and TRBJ2-5; D is perhaps TRBD2 (7 bases). The CDR3 covers 18 residues. The germline V and J ends were trimmed by 2 bases and 1 base, with 20 bases remaining between them. CDR1 and CDR2 (germline): MNHNS, SASEGT. This chain's CDR3 is CASSEWMAGAGVQETQYF. The CDR3 nucleotides read TGTGCCAGCAGTGAATGGATGGCGGGGGCCGGGGTCCAAGAGACCCAGTACTTC.

The chain links TRBV10-2 to TRBJ2-2, with D possibly TRBD2 on 6 matching bases. The CDR3 contains 14 residues. Germline V CDR1 and CDR2: WSHSY, SAAADI. Deletions cut 2 bases from V and 6 bases from J, with 10 bases between. CDR3 coding DNA: TGCGCCAGCAGTGAGGGAGGGATTCCCGGGGAGCTGTTTTTT. Translation: CASSEGGIPGELFF.

The rearrangement uses TRBV19 and TRBJ2-7; TRBD1 might be the D (6 bases). This CDR3 comprises 14 residues. Germline lookup yields CDR1 LNHDA and CDR2 SQIVND (reference sequence). Trimming pared 10 bases from V and 2 bases from J, leaving 18 bases between. The CDR3 reads CATADSPSTYEQYF. The CDR3 coding sequence is TGTGCCACCGCGGACAGTCCAAGTACCTACGAGCAGTACTTC. Complete variable domain (other parts from reference TRBV19 and TRBJ2-7): DGGITQSPKYLFRKEGQNVTLSCEQNLNHDAMYWYRQDPGQGLRLIYYSQIVNDFQKGDIAEGYSVSREKKESFPLTVTSAQKNPTAFYLCATADSPSTYEQYFGPGTRLTVT.

The chain employs TRBV19 and TRBJ1-2; 7 bases are shared with TRBD1. CDR1 is LNHDA and CDR2 is SQIVND in the germline V gene (reference sequence). With V trimmed by 7 bases and J by 1 base, 15 bases remained unmatched. The CDR3 spans 17 residues. As DNA, the CDR3 is TGTGCCAGTACTCCTCAGCGCGGGACAGAGGATAACTATGGCTACACCTTC. Translated, it gives CASTPQRGTEDNYGYTF. Drawing the rest from reference TRBV19 and TRBJ1-2, the complete variable domain is DGGITQSPKYLFRKEGQNVTLSCEQNLNHDAMYWYRQDPGQGLRLIYYSQIVNDFQKGDIAEGYSVSREKKESFPLTVTSAQKNPTAFYLCASTPQRGTEDNYGYTFGSGTRLTVV.

This chain connects TRBV27 to TRBJ1-5, with D unresolved. Trimming left V 1 base short and J 0 bases short, with 7 bases between. The germline gives CDR1 MNHEY, CDR2 SMNVEV (reference sequence). CDR3 length equals 15 residues. CDR3 nucleotide sequence: TGTGCCAGCAGTTTATTTAGTGGTAGCAATCAGCCCCAGCATTTT. As protein: CASSLFSGSNQPQHF.